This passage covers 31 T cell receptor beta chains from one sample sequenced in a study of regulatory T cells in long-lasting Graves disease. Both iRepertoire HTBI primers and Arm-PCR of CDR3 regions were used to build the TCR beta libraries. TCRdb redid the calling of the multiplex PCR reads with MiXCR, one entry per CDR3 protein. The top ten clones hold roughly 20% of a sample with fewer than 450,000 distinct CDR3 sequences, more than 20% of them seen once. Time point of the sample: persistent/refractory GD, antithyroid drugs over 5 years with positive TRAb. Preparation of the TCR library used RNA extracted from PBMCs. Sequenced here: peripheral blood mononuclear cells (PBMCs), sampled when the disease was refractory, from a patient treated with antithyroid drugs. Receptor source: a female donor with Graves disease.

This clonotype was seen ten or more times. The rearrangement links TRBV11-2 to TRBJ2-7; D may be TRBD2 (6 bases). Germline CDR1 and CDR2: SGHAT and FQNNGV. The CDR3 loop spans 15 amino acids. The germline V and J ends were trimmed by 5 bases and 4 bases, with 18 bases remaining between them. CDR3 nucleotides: TGTGCCAGCAGCCGGGACTTTCCGGAAACTTACGAGCAGTACTTC. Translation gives CASSRDFPETYEQYF.

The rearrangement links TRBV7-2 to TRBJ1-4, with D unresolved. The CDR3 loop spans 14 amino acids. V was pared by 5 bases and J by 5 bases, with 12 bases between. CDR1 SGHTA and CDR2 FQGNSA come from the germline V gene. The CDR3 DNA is TGTGCCAGCAGCCCAGGTCGCCACAATGAAAAACTGTTTTTT. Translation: CASSPGRHNEKLFF.

DNA for the CDR3: TGTGCCAGCAGCCAATTCAATTCCGGACAGACTGATACGCAGTATTTT. Protein sequence: CASSQFNSGQTDTQYF. The genes are TRBV12-3 or TRBV12-4 and TRBJ2-3, with TRBD1 as a possible D gene (6 bases). V shed 6 bases and J shed 6 bases, with 22 bases lying between them. There are 16 residues in the CDR3.

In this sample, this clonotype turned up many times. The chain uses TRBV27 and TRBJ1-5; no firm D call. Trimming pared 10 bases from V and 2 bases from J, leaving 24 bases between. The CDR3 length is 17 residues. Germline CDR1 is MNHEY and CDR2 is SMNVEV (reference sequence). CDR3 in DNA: TGTGCCAACCACCTACGGTCTACCCGGAGCGGCAATCAGCCCCAGCATTTT. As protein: CANHLRSTRSGNQPQHF.

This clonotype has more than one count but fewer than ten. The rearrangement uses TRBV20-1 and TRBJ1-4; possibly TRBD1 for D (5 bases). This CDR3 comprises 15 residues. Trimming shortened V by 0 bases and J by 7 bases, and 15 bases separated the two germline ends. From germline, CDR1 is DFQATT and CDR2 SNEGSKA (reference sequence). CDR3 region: CSARDIYGAGEKLFF. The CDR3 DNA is TGCAGTGCTAGAGATATTTACGGGGCAGGTGAAAAACTGTTTTTT.

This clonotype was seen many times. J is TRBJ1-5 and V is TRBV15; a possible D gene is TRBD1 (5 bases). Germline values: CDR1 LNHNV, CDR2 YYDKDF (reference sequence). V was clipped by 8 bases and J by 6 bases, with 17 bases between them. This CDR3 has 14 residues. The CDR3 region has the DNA TGTGCCACCTCCCGTCGGGGACCTGGTCAGCCCCAGCATTTT. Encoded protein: CATSRRGPGQPQHF.

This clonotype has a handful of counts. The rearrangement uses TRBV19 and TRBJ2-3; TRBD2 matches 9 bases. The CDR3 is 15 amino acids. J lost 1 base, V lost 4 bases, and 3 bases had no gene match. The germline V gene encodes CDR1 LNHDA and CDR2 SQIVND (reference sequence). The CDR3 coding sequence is TGTGCCAGTAGTAATAGCGGGAGAGGCACAGATACGCAGTATTTT. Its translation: CASSNSGRGTDTQYF. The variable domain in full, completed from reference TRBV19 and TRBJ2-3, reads DGGITQSPKYLFRKEGQNVTLSCEQNLNHDAMYWYRQDPGQGLRLIYYSQIVNDFQKGDIAEGYSVSREKKESFPLTVTSAQKNPTAFYLCASSNSGRGTDTQYFGPGTRLTVL.

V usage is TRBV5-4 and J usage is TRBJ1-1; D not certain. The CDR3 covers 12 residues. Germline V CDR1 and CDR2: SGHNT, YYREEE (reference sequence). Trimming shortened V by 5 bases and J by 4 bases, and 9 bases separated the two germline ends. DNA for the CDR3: TGTGCCAGCAGTAAAGGGAGCACTGAAGCTTTCTTT. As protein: CASSKGSTEAFF.

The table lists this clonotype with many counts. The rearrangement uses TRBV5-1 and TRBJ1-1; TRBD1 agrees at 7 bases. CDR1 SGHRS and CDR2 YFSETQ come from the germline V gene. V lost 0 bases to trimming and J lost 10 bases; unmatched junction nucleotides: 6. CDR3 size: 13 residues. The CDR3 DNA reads TGCGCCAGCAGCTTGGCGACAGGGTTGGGAGCTTTCTTT. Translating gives CASSLATGLGAFF.

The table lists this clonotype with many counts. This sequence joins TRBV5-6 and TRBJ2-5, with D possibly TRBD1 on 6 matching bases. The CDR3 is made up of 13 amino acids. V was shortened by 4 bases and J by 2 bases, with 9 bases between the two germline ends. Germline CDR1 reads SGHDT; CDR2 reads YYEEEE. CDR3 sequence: CASSKDSQETQYF. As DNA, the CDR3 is TGTGCCAGCAGCAAGGACAGTCAAGAGACCCAGTACTTC.

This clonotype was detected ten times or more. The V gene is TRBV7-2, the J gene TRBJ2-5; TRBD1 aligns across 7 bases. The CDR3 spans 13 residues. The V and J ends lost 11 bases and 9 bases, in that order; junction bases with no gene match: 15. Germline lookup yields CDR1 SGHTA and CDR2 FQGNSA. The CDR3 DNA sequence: TGTGCCTCCCTCACAGGGGCCTTCGGGGCCCAGTACTTC. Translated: CASLTGAFGAQYF.

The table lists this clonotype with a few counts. The CDR3 sequence: CASSLLQGTGANVLTF. Here the CDR3 DNA reads TGTGCCAGCAGCCTCCTACAGGGAACTGGGGCCAACGTCCTGACTTTC. V and J are TRBV5-6 and TRBJ2-6, with D possibly TRBD1 on 6 matching bases. CDR1 and CDR2 from the germline V gene are SGHDT and YYEEEE. CDR3 length equals 16 residues. V lost 4 bases to trimming and J lost 2 bases, with 13 bases between them. Based on the CDR3 plus reference TRBV5-6 and TRBJ2-6, the full variable domain is DAGVTQSPTHLIKTRGQQVTLRCSPKSGHDTVSWYQQALGQGPQFIFQYYEEEERQRGNFPDRFSGHQFPNYSSELNVNALLLGDSALYLCASSLLQGTGANVLTFGAGSRLTVL.

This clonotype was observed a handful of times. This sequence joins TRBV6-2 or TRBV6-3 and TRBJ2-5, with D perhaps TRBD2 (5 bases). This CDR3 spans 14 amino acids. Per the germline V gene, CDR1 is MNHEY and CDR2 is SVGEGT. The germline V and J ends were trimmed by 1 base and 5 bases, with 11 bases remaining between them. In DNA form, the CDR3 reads TGTGCCAGCAGTTACTACGCGGGTGAGGAGACCCAGTACTTC. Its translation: CASSYYAGEETQYF.

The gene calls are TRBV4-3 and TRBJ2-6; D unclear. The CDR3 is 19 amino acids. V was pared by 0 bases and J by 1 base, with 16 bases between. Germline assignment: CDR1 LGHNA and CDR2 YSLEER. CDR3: CASSQEADLFSSGANVLTF. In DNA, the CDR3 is TGCGCCAGCAGCCAAGAGGCAGACCTCTTTAGTTCTGGGGCCAACGTCCTGACTTTC.

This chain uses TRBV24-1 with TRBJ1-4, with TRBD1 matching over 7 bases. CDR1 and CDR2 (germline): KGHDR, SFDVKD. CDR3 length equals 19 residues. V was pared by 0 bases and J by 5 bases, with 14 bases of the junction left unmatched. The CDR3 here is CATSDLPDDREEWNEKLFF. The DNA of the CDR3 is TGTGCCACCAGTGATTTGCCTGATGACAGGGAGGAATGGAATGAAAAACTGTTTTTT.

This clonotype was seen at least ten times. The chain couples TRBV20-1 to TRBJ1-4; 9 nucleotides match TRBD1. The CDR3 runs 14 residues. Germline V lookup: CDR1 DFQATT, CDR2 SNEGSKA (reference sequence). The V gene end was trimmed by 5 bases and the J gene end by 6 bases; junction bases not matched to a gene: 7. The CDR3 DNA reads TGCAGTGCTGGTCCCGGGACAGGGTATGAAAAACTGTTTTTT. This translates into CSAGPGTGYEKLFF.

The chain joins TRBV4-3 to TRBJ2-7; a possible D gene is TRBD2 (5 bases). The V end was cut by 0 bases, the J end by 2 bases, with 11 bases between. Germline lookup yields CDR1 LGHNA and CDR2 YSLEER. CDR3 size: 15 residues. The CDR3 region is CASSQERAATYEQYF. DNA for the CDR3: TGCGCCAGCAGCCAAGAACGAGCGGCTACCTACGAGCAGTACTTC.

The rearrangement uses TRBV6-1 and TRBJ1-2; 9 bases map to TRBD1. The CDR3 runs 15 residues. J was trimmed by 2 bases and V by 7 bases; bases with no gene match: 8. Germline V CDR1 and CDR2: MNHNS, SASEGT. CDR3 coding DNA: TGTGCCAGCACCCTTTCCGGACAGGGGAACTATGGCTACACCTTC. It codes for CASTLSGQGNYGYTF.

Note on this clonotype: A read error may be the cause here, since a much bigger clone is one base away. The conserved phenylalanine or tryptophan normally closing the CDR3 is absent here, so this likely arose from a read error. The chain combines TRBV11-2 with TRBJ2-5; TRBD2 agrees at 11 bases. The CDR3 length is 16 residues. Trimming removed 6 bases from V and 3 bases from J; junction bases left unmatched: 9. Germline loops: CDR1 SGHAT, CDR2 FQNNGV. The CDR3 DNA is TGTGCCAGCAGGTTCAACTCGGGACTAGCGGAAGAGACCCAGTACTCC. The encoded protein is CASRFNSGLAEETQYS.

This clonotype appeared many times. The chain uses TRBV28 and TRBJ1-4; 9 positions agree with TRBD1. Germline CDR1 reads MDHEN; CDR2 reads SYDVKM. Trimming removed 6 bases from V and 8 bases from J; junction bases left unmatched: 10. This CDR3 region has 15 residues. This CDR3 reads CASRSGGTGNEKLFF. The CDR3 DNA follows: TGTGCCAGCAGGAGCGGCGGGACAGGGAACGAAAAACTGTTTTTT. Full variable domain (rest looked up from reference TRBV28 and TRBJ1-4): DVKVTQSSRYLVKRTGEKVFLECVQDMDHENMFWYRQDPGLGLRLIYFSYDVKMKEKGDIPEGYSVSREKKERFSLILESASTNQTSMYLCASRSGGTGNEKLFFGSGTQLSVL.

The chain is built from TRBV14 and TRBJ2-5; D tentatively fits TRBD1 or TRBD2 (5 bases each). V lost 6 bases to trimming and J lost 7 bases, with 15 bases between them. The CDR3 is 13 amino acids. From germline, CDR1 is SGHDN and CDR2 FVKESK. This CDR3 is CASRPGPSGTQYF. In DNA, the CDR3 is TGTGCCAGCAGGCCGGGACCCTCGGGGACCCAGTACTTC.

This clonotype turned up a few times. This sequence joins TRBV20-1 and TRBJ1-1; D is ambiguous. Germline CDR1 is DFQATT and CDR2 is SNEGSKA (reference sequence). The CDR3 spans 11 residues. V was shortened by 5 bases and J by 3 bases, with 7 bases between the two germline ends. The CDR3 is CSAYRDTEAFF. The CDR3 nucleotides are TGCAGTGCTTACCGGGACACTGAAGCTTTCTTT.

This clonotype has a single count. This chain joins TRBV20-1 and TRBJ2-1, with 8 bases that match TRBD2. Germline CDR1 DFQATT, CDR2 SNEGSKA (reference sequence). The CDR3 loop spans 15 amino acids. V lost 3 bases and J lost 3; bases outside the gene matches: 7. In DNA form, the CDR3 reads TGCAGTGCTAGCCCGGGACTAGACTACTACAATGAGCAGTTCTTC. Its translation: CSASPGLDYYNEQFF.

CDR3 nucleotides: TGTGCCAGCAGCGTAGTAGGGCAGGGGGCGCGGAACGAGCAGTACTTC. Residues: CASSVVGQGARNEQYF. The chain recombines TRBV9 with TRBJ2-7, with 8 positions matching TRBD1. The J segment lost 5 bases and the V segment lost 0 bases, leaving 10 bases of the junction unmatched. In germline, CDR1 is SGDLS, CDR2 YYNGEE. The CDR3 has 16 residues.

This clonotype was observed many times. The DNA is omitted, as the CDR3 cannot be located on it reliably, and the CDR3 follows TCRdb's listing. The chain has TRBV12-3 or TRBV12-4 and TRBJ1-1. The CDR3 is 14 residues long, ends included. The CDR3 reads CASSTSGGTLEAFF.

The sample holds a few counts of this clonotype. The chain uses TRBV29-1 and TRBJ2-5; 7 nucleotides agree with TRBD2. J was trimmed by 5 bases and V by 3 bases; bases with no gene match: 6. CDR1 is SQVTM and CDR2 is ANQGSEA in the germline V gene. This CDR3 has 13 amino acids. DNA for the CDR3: TGCAGCGTTGATTTGCGGGGAGGGGAGACCCAGTACTTC. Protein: CSVDLRGGETQYF.

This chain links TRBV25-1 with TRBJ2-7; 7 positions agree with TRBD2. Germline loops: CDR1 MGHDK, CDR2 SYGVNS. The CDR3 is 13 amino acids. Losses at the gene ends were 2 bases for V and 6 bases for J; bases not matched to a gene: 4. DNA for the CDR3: TGTGCCAGCAGTGAAGGCGGGGGTGGCGAGCAGTACTTC. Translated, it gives CASSEGGGGEQYF.

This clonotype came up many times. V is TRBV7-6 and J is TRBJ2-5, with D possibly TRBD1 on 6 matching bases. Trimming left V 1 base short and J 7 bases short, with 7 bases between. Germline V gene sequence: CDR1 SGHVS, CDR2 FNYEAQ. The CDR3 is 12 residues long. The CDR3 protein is CASSLEGVTQYF. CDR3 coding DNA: TGTGCCAGCAGCTTAGAGGGGGTGACCCAGTACTTC.

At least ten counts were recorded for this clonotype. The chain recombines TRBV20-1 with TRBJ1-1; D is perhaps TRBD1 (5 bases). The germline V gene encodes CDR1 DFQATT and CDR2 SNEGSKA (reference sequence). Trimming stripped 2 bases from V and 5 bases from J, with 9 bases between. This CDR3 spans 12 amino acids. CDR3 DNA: TGCAGTGCTAGACTGGGGGGGACTGAAGCTTTCTTT. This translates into CSARLGGTEAFF.

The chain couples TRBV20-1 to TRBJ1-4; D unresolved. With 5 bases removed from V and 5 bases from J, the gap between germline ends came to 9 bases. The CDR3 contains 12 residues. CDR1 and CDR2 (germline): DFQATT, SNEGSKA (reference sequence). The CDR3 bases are TGCAGTGCTCCAGCACGAAATGAAAAACTGTTTTTT. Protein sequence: CSAPARNEKLFF.

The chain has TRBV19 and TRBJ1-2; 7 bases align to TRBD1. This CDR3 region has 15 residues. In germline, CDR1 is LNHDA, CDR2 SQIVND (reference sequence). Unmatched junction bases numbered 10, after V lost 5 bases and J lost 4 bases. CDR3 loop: CASSPRDSEVYGYTF. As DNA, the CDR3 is TGTGCCAGTAGTCCCAGGGACAGCGAGGTCTATGGCTACACCTTC.